Each of the 7 T cell receptor beta chains below was sequenced from the same sample in a study of blood T cell repertoires in COVID-19. Data came from immunoSEQ multiplex PCR; TCRdb stores just in-frame clones and leaves some out. The sample has roughly 180,000 clones; 79% are singletons. The sequenced sample consisted of peripheral blood. Receptor source: a woman aged 55-70 years with COVID-19, enrolled during active disease.

The rearrangement joins TRBV10-2 to TRBJ1-4, with 9 bases identical to TRBD1. The length of the CDR3 is 17 residues. V gave up 8 bases and J gave up 6 bases; unmatched junction bases: 16. Germline V gene data show CDR1 as WSHSY and CDR2 as SAAADI. The DNA of the CDR3 is TGCGCCAGCGAGGGAGGGACAGGGACCCCCAACTATGAAAAACTGTTTTTT. Its translation: CASEGGTGTPNYEKLFF.

V gene TRBV7-6 combines with J gene TRBJ2-5, with D tentatively TRBD1 (6 bases). Germline values: CDR1 SGHVS, CDR2 FNYEAQ. Trimming cost V 5 bases and J 4 bases, with 11 bases left between them. There are 13 residues in the CDR3. The CDR3 DNA follows: TGTGCCAGCAGCGTGGGACACCGAGAGACCCAGTACTTC. Translating it yields CASSVGHRETQYF. Complete variable domain (other parts from reference TRBV7-6 and TRBJ2-5): GAGVSQSPRYKVTKRGQDVALRCDPISGHVSLYWYRQALGQGPEFLTYFNYEAQQDKSGLPNDRFSAERPEGSISTLTIQRTEQRDSAMYRCASSVGHRETQYFGPGTRLLVL.

This clone was found once. The genes are TRBV6-5 and TRBJ2-2; TRBD1 agrees at 8 bases. The V and J ends lost 6 bases and 5 bases, in that order; junction bases with no gene match: 8. Germline CDR1 is MNHEY and CDR2 is SVGAGI. CDR3 length: 15 amino acids. This CDR3 is CASRPSRGLTGELFF. Written as DNA, the CDR3 is TGTGCCAGCAGACCCAGCAGGGGGCTGACCGGGGAGCTGTTTTTT.

J is TRBJ2-2 and V is TRBV7-2; tentative D call: TRBD1 (6 bases). Trimming left V 3 bases short and J 1 base short, with 6 bases between. CDR3 size: 14 residues. CDR1 and CDR2 (germline): SGHTA, FQGNSA. CDR3 DNA: TGTGCCAGCAGCTTGGACAGGAACACCGGGGAGCTGTTTTTT. This encodes CASSLDRNTGELFF.

Here the CDR3 DNA reads TGCAGTGCTAGTCGCCCAGGACAGTTCTCTGGGGCCAACGTCCTGACTTTC. Amino acids: CSASRPGQFSGANVLTF. The V call is TRBV20-1, the J call TRBJ2-6; tentative D call: TRBD1 (6 bases). Looked up from germline, CDR1 is DFQATT and CDR2 is SNEGSKA (reference sequence). The V end lost 3 bases, the J end lost 0 bases, and 15 bases lay between the germline ends. The CDR3 runs 17 residues.

This clone showed up just a few times. The chain recombines TRBV4-1 with TRBJ2-3; possibly TRBD2 for D (5 bases). V lost 0 bases and J 9 bases, leaving 13 bases between the germline ends. This CDR3 has 14 amino acids. The germline gives CDR1 MGHRA, CDR2 YSYEKL. CDR3 sequence (DNA): TGCGCCAGCAGCCAAGATCAGCCTAGCCGAACGCAGTATTTT. It is translated as CASSQDQPSRTQYF.

The chain has TRBV4-2 and TRBJ2-2; TRBD2 matches at 11 bases. After removal of 1 base from V and 6 bases from J, the junction contained 7 bases not matched to a gene. Germline V gives CDR1 LGHNA, CDR2 YNFKEQ. This CDR3 is built from 17 residues. CDR3 nucleotides: TGTGCCAGCAGCCAAGTAACTAGCGGGAGTGGGGCCGGGGAGCTGTTTTTT. Its translation is CASSQVTSGSGAGELFF.